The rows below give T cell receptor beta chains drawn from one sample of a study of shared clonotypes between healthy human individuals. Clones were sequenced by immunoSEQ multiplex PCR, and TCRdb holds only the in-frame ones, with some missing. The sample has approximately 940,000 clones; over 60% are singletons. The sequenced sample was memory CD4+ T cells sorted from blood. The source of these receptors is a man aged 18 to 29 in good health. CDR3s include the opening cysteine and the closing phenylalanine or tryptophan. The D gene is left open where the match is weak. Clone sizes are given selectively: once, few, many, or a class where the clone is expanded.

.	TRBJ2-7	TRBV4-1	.	TGCGCCAGCAGCCAAGAGCGCACCTACGAGCAGTACTTC	CASSQERTYEQYF
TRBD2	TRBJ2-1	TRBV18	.	TGTGCCAGCTCTCCGCCGGGACTAGCGGGAGGAAATGAGCAGTTCTTC	CASSPPGLAGGNEQFF
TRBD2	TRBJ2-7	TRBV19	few	TGTGCCAGTAGCGGGAGGGACGGCTCCTACGAGCAGTACTTC	CASSGRDGSYEQYF
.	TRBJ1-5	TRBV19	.	TGTGCCAGTAGTTGGGGGGCTGGCAATCAGCCCCAGCATTTT	CASSWGAGNQPQHF
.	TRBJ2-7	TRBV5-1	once	TGCGCCAGCTCGACGGGGCTTAAGTCCTACGAGCAGTACTTC	CASSTGLKSYEQYF
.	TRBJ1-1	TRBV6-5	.	TGTGCCAGCAGTTACTCGTTCAACAGGGCGGACACTGAAGCTTTCTTT	CASSYSFNRADTEAFF
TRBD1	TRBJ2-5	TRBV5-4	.	TGTGCCAGCAGCTCGGCGACAGGGGGCCGGGTAGAGACCCAGTACTTC	CASSSATGGRVETQYF
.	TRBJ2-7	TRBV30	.	TGTGCCTGGAGTCACCGACCCTACGAGCAGTACTTC	CAWSHRPYEQYF
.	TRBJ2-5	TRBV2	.	TGTGCCAGCAGTGAAGGGGACAGACTAGTCGGAGTAGAGACCCAGTACTTC	CASSEGDRLVGVETQYF
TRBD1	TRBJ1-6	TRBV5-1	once	TGCGCCAGCGGAACAGGGGATTTCAATTCACCCCTCCACTTT	CASGTGDFNSPLHF